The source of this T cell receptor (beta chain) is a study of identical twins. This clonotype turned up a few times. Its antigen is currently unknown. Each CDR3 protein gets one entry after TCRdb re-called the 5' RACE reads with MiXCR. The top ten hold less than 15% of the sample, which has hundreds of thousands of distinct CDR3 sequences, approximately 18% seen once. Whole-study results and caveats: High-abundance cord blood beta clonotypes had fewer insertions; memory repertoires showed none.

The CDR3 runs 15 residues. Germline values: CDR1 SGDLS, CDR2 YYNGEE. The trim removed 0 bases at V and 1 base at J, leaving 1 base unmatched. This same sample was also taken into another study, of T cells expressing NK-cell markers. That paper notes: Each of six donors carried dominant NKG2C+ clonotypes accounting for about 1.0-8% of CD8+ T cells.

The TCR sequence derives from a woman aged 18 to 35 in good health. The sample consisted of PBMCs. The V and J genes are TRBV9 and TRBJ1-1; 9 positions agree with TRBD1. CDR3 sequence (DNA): TGTGCCAGCAGCGTAGGGGGACAGGGGAACACTGAAGCTTTCTTT. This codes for CASSVGGQGNTEAFF.